What follows is one T cell receptor (beta chain) and its context. These data belong to a study of control samples from healthy donors and cancer patients. This CDR3 has 13 residues. The germline V gene has CDR1 ENHRY and CDR2 SYGVKD. Trimming took 2 bases from V and 4 from J, leaving 7 bases between them. Only in-frame clones appear in the TCRdb table, and some are missing; sequencing was by immunoSEQ multiplex PCR. The sample gives 120,000 to 150,000 clones, approximately 94% of which show up once; approximately 14% is in the top ten. This chain uses TRBV10-3 with TRBJ2-3; tentative D call: TRBD2 (5 bases). Material for sequencing was blood. This TCR was sampled from a man aged 35 to 55 in good health. CDR3 nucleotide sequence: TGTGCCATCAGTGAGGGGAGCCCAGATACGCAGTATTTT. Translating it yields CAISEGSPDTQYF.